This entry concerns a single TCR beta chain. Its antigen is still unknown. Different DNA sequences within this sample yield the same CDR3. This specimen comes from a study of T cell responses to AZD1222 COVID-19 vaccine. Only in-frame clones appear in the TCRdb table, and some are missing; sequencing was by immunoSEQ multiplex PCR. Here the sample spans more than 130,000 clones, just over 90% being singletons. Germline V CDR1 and CDR2: LGHNT, FRNRAP. The ends were cut back, 3 bases at V and 3 bases at J, with 0 bases in the middle. The CDR3 extends over 11 amino acids. Study results and limitations: It should be noted that donors were predominantly white British and more often female, and clonal diversity was possibly underestimated. Baseline serostatus was positive in only five to seven AZD1222 recipients.

Source: peripheral blood, taken on day 0 of AZD1222 vaccination. The chain links TRBV12-5 to TRBJ1-5; no definite D call. The sequence derives from an adult in good health. DNA for the CDR3: TGTGCTAGTGGTTTCAATCAGCCCCAGCATTTT. This gives the protein CASGFNQPQHF.